This is a list of T cell receptor beta chains from one sample in a study of cytomegalovirus exposure and HLA in healthy donors. Libraries were prepared by immunoSEQ multiplex PCR; TCRdb keeps only in-frame clonotypes and omits some of them. The data show some 59,000 clones, 89% seen once. The sample taken for sequencing was PBMCs. Every receptor here comes from a young woman in good health and CMV-seronegative. CDR3s include the opening cysteine and the closing phenylalanine or tryptophan. Fields, in order: J gene, clone size, D gene, V gene, CDR3 DNA, CDR3 protein. The D gene is left open where the match is weak. Clone size is not always given. Where it is, it says once, few, many or a class for expanded clones.

J: TRBJ2-1
size: many
D: TRBD1
V: TRBV6-4
DNA: TGTGCCAGCAGTGAGGGGACAGGGGGCGATGAGCAGTTCTTC
CDR3: CASSEGTGGDEQFF

J: TRBJ2-7
size: .
D: .
V: TRBV4-2
DNA: TGTGCCAGCAGCCAAGAGTCCGGGGACGAGCAGTACTTC
CDR3: CASSQESGDEQYF

J: TRBJ2-7
size: few
D: .
V: TRBV5-4
DNA: TGTGCCAGCAGCTTCGGGAACCTCTACGAGCAGTACTTC
CDR3: CASSFGNLYEQYF

J: TRBJ2-2
size: .
D: TRBD1
V: TRBV28
DNA: TGTGCCAGCACCACGGACAGGGCACCCGGGGAGCTGTTTTTT
CDR3: CASTTDRAPGELFF

J: TRBJ2-6
size: few
D: TRBD1
V: TRBV4-2
DNA: TGTGCCAGCAGCCCCCGGGACAGGGACTCTGGGGCCAACGTCCTGACTTTC
CDR3: CASSPRDRDSGANVLTF

J: TRBJ2-7
size: once
D: .
V: TRBV11-1
DNA: TGTGCCAGCACATCCCCCCCAGGGTACGAGCAGTACTTC
CDR3: CASTSPPGYEQYF

J: TRBJ2-3
size: .
D: TRBD2
V: TRBV10-3
DNA: TGTGCCATCAGTGCCATAGCGGGGTTGAGCACAGATACGCAGTATTTT
CDR3: CAISAIAGLSTDTQYF

J: TRBJ1-1
size: once
D: .
V: TRBV14
DNA: TGTGCCAGCAGCCAAACGGGGGGGCCGGGCACTGAAGCTTTCTTT
CDR3: CASSQTGGPGTEAFF

J: TRBJ1-1
size: .
D: .
V: TRBV19
DNA: TGTGCCAGTAGTCCATTATACCGGGGCGGGGACACTGAAGCTTTCTTT
CDR3: CASSPLYRGGDTEAFF

J: TRBJ2-2
size: .
D: TRBD1
V: TRBV6-4
DNA: TGTGCCAGCAGTCGCTCACAGGGGACCGGGGAGCTGTTTTTT
CDR3: CASSRSQGTGELFF

J: TRBJ2-4
size: .
D: .
V: TRBV6-1
DNA: TGTGCCAGCAGTGAAGCAGGGGGAAACATTCAGTACTTC
CDR3: CASSEAGGNIQYF

J: TRBJ2-5
size: .
D: .
V: TRBV5-1
DNA: TGCGCCAGCAGCTTGTCGGGGGAAGAGACCCAGTACTTC
CDR3: CASSLSGEETQYF

J: TRBJ1-5
size: .
D: .
V: TRBV15
DNA: TGTGCCACCAGCAGAGATCTCGGGATTTACAATCAGCCCCAGCATTTT
CDR3: CATSRDLGIYNQPQHF

J: TRBJ2-4
size: .
D: TRBD2
V: TRBV27
DNA: TGTGCCAGCAGTTTAGGGAGGGAACCCAAAAACATTCAGTACTTC
CDR3: CASSLGREPKNIQYF

J: TRBJ2-1
size: .
D: TRBD1
V: TRBV7-2
DNA: TGTGCCAGCAGCTGGGACAGGGCATCCTACAATGAGCAGTTCTTC
CDR3: CASSWDRASYNEQFF

J: TRBJ2-7
size: .
D: TRBD1
V: TRBV27
DNA: TGTGCCAGCAGGCGACAGGGTACATCATCCTACGAGCAGTACTTC
CDR3: CASRRQGTSSYEQYF

J: TRBJ2-1
size: .
D: TRBD2
V: TRBV5-1
DNA: TGCGCCAGCAGCTTGGCGACTAGCGGTTACTACAATGAGCAGTTCTTC
CDR3: CASSLATSGYYNEQFF

J: TRBJ2-1
size: .
D: TRBD2
V: TRBV4-3
DNA: TGCGCCAGCAGCCAAGATTACGCTAGCGGGAGACCTGAGCAGTTCTTC
CDR3: CASSQDYASGRPEQFF

J: TRBJ1-5
size: few
D: .
V: TRBV21-1
DNA: TGTGCCAGCAGCAAAGCGGGAGAGTCATCCGGGAATCAGCCCCAGCATTTT
CDR3: CASSKAGESSGNQPQHF

J: TRBJ2-7
size: .
D: .
V: TRBV4-3
DNA: TGCGCCAGCAGCTACTGTGGAGACGACTACGAGCAGTACTTC
CDR3: CASSYCGDDYEQYF

J: TRBJ1-5
size: few
D: TRBD1
V: TRBV30
DNA: TGTGCCTGGGGGACAGGGGATGGTCAGCCCCAGCATTTT
CDR3: CAWGTGDGQPQHF

J: TRBJ2-7
size: .
D: TRBD1
V: TRBV11-2
DNA: TGTGCCAGCAGCTTCGGGACAGGGCCCTACGAGCAGTACTTC
CDR3: CASSFGTGPYEQYF

J: TRBJ2-7
size: .
D: TRBD2
V: TRBV7-8
DNA: TGTGCCAGCAGCGCCCCGGGGGGAGCCTACGAGCAGTACTTC
CDR3: CASSAPGGAYEQYF

J: TRBJ2-7
size: .
D: TRBD1
V: TRBV28
DNA: TGTGCCAGCAGTGGCCGGGACAGATATTACGAGCAGTACTTC
CDR3: CASSGRDRYYEQYF

J: TRBJ1-2
size: .
D: .
V: TRBV28
DNA: TGTGCCAGCAGTTTATGGGACAGTAACTATGGCTACACCTTC
CDR3: CASSLWDSNYGYTF

J: TRBJ2-5
size: .
D: TRBD2
V: TRBV6-5
DNA: TGTGCCAGCAGTTACTCAGGCGGGGGGCGCCAAGAGACCCAGTACTTC
CDR3: CASSYSGGGRQETQYF

J: TRBJ2-3
size: .
D: .
V: TRBV5-1
DNA: TGCGCCAGCAGCTCTTCGGGTATCACAGATACGCAGTATTTT
CDR3: CASSSSGITDTQYF

J: TRBJ2-3
size: .
D: TRBD2
V: TRBV7-6
DNA: TGTGCCAGCAGCTTCGGGGGGATCGCAGATACGCAGTATTTT
CDR3: CASSFGGIADTQYF

J: TRBJ1-1
size: .
D: .
V: TRBV11-2
DNA: TGTGCCAGCAGCCTAGGGACGGCGGGAAACACTGAAGCTTTCTTT
CDR3: CASSLGTAGNTEAFF

J: TRBJ2-6
size: .
D: .
V: TRBV10-3
DNA: TGTGCCATCAGTGAAGGCAGGCACTCTGGGGCCAACGTCCTGACTTTC
CDR3: CAISEGRHSGANVLTF

J: TRBJ1-1
size: once
D: .
V: TRBV27
DNA: TGTGCCAGCAGTTACACGGCCACAGGTAACACTGAAGCTTTCTTT
CDR3: CASSYTATGNTEAFF

J: TRBJ1-4
size: .
D: .
V: TRBV5-6
DNA: TGTGCCAGCAGAGGACAGAGTAATGAAAAACTGTTTTTT
CDR3: CASRGQSNEKLFF

J: TRBJ2-3
size: .
D: TRBD2
V: TRBV19
DNA: TGTGCCAGTAGTATTGGGACTAGCGGGGCACCGCATACGCAGTATTTT
CDR3: CASSIGTSGAPHTQYF

J: TRBJ2-7
size: few
D: TRBD2
V: TRBV5-1
DNA: TGCGCCAGCAGCTTGGTTAGCGGGGTTGGTGAGCAGTACTTC
CDR3: CASSLVSGVGEQYF

J: TRBJ1-5
size: .
D: TRBD1
V: TRBV6-5
DNA: TGTGCCAGCAGGGGGACAGGGGACGCCAATCAGCCCCAGCATTTT
CDR3: CASRGTGDANQPQHF

J: TRBJ2-7
size: .
D: .
V: TRBV4-3
DNA: TGCGCCAGCAGCCAACTTGGGGCTTACGAGCAGTACTTC
CDR3: CASSQLGAYEQYF

J: TRBJ1-2
size: once
D: .
V: TRBV27
DNA: TGTGCCAGCAGTTTCGGGGTGGACAGCCCCTATGGCTACACCTTC
CDR3: CASSFGVDSPYGYTF

J: TRBJ2-2
size: .
D: TRBD2
V: TRBV9
DNA: TGTGCCAGCAGTAAAATTGGCCTAGCGGGGGGAAGAGAACAAGGCACCGGGGAGCTGTTTTTT
CDR3: CASSKIGLAGGREQGTGELFF

J: TRBJ2-1
size: .
D: .
V: TRBV6-4
DNA: TGTGCCAGCAGTGACGGGCAAAGCTCCTACAATGAGCAGTTCTTC
CDR3: CASSDGQSSYNEQFF

J: TRBJ1-5
size: .
D: .
V: TRBV30
DNA: TGTGCCTGGAGTGTAGCTGGTAGCAATCAGCCCCAGCATTTT
CDR3: CAWSVAGSNQPQHF

J: TRBJ2-1
size: .
D: .
V: TRBV5-1
DNA: TGCGCCAGCAAGCAGCGGAGTAGTAGTATTGAGCAGTTCTTC
CDR3: CASKQRSSSIEQFF

J: TRBJ1-2
size: .
D: TRBD1
V: TRBV5-5
DNA: TGTGCCAGCAGCGTGGACAGGGAGTATGGCTACACCTTC
CDR3: CASSVDREYGYTF

J: TRBJ2-5
size: .
D: .
V: TRBV7-9
DNA: TGTGCCAGCAGCTTAGCGTCCCGGAGGGGTCAAGAGACCCAGTACTTC
CDR3: CASSLASRRGQETQYF

J: TRBJ1-5
size: .
D: TRBD1
V: TRBV6-1
DNA: TGTGCCAGCACCAAAGGGACAGGGGGCGGACAGCCCCAGCATTTT
CDR3: CASTKGTGGGQPQHF

J: TRBJ2-1
size: .
D: .
V: TRBV19
DNA: TGTGCCAGTAGTATAGGGCTGATGACCTACAATGAGCAGTTCTTC
CDR3: CASSIGLMTYNEQFF

J: TRBJ2-5
size: .
D: .
V: TRBV13
DNA: TGTGCCAGCAGCTTAGGGGCGGAACAAGAGACCCAGTACTTC
CDR3: CASSLGAEQETQYF

J: TRBJ2-3
size: .
D: .
V: TRBV29-1
DNA: TGCAGCGTTAGACAGTCTGGGTCAGATACGCAGTATTTT
CDR3: CSVRQSGSDTQYF

J: TRBJ2-5
size: once
D: .
V: TRBV28
DNA: TGTGCCAGCAGCGGGGGTTCAGAGACCCAGTACTTC
CDR3: CASSGGSETQYF

J: TRBJ1-4
size: .
D: TRBD1
V: TRBV30
DNA: TGTGCCTGGAGTAGACAGGGTCGTGAAAAACTGTTTTTT
CDR3: CAWSRQGREKLFF

J: TRBJ1-3
size: .
D: .
V: TRBV5-8
DNA: TGTGCCAGCAGCTTGCAACTGAACTCTGGAAACACCATATATTTT
CDR3: CASSLQLNSGNTIYF

J: TRBJ2-5
size: .
D: TRBD2
V: TRBV5-1
DNA: TGCGCCAGCACCCTAGCGGGAGCAGAGACCCAGTACTTC
CDR3: CASTLAGAETQYF

J: TRBJ2-7
size: .
D: .
V: TRBV5-6
DNA: TGTGCCAGCAGCTTGGGATCAGGGACCTACGAGCAGTACTTC
CDR3: CASSLGSGTYEQYF